This T cell receptor (beta chain) was recorded in a study of quantifying T cell responses using KT2 cells. Study in general: cDNA was made from DNase-treated RNA using alpha and beta constant primers. Points from the study as a whole: At about one KT2 cell per 100,000 PBMC, KT2 sequences were still detected. Very high KT2 spike-in numbers caused saturation in KT2 sequence detection.

J was trimmed by 1 base and V by 5 bases; bases with no gene match: 6. The CDR3 sequence is 15 residues long. CDR1 and CDR2 from the germline V gene are ENHRY and SYGVKD. This clonotype has just a few counts. Its specificity is unknown. Each cDNA got a UMI-containing oligo ligated at its 3' end. The first PCR ran roughly 4 cycles with an equimolar RC1.1 and RC1.2 beta primer mix. TCRdb re-called the UMI-ligation and nested PCR reads with MiXCR, one entry per CDR3 protein. The top ten hold about 9.5% of the sample, which has 45,000 to 65,000 distinct CDR3 sequences, 9% to 15% seen once. KT2, a clone with a known TCR, was spiked into unfractionated PBMC. Different KT2-to-PBMC ratios were created with a constant PBMC count.

This rearrangement joins TRBV10-3 to TRBJ2-3; 7 nucleotides align to TRBD1. Specimen: PBMCs spiked with cells of the T cell clone KT2. The clonotype originates from a human donor. The CDR3 nucleotides are TGTGCCATCAGTAGACAGGGATTCCGCACAGATACGCAGTATTTT. Protein sequence: CAISRQGFRTDTQYF.